What follows are 22 T cell receptor beta chains derived from one specimen sequenced in a study of T cells after posttransplantation cyclophosphamide. Busulfan-fludarabine conditioning, marrow transplant, and cyclophosphamide on days +3 and +4 were administered. Only in-frame clones appear in the TCRdb table, and some are missing; sequencing was by immunoSEQ multiplex PCR. The profile covers fewer than 5,000 clones, none occurring a single time. This material consisted of PBMCs, taken after allogeneic stem cell transplant with posttransplant cyclophosphamide. The receptors were gathered from a female patient aged 18-30 years who received an allogeneic stem cell transplant from an unrelated donor, was CMV-positive, and had acute GVHD only. Some T cells may arise from the graft donor.

This clone was counted between two and nine times. The genes are TRBV13 and TRBJ2-1, with TRBD2 matching 13 bases. Germline CDR1 reads PRHDT; CDR2 reads FYEKMQ (reference sequence). The V and J ends lost 5 bases and 3 bases, in that order; junction bases with no gene match: 7. The CDR3 is made up of 17 amino acids. The CDR3 coding sequence is TGTGCCAGCAGCCTTGGACTAGCGGGAGTAAACTACAATGAGCAGTTCTTC. Its protein product is CASSLGLAGVNYNEQFF.

This clone was seen only a few times. The junction departs from germline at one end; a sequencing error may be responsible. The chain recombines TRBV29-1 with TRBJ2-7, with a possible D match to TRBD1 (5 bases). The CDR3 is 13 residues long. CDR1 SQVTM and CDR2 ANQGSEA come from the germline V gene. CDR3 in amino acids: CSVERTGSYGQYF. The CDR3, as DNA: TGCAGCGTTGAGAGAACAGGAAGCTACGGGCAGTACTTC.

The table lists this clone with many counts. This chain uses TRBV19 with TRBJ2-2; 16 bases are shared with TRBD2. V was pared by 3 bases and J by 6 bases, with 1 base of the junction left unmatched. CDR3 length equals 16 residues. Looked up from germline, CDR1 is LNHDA and CDR2 is SQIVND (reference sequence). For the CDR3, the DNA is TGTGCCAGTAGTATCGGGACTAGCGGGAGGGCCGGGGAGCTGTTTTTT. Its translation is CASSIGTSGRAGELFF.

The table lists this clone with many counts. V gene TRBV5-1 combines with J gene TRBJ1-1, with D possibly TRBD1 on 6 matching bases. Trimming removed 2 bases from V and 4 bases from J, with 18 bases in between. Germline loops: CDR1 SGHRS, CDR2 YFSETQ. CDR3 length equals 16 residues. CDR3: CASSFQQRTAATEAFF. CDR3 in DNA: TGCGCCAGCAGCTTCCAACAGAGGACAGCTGCCACTGAAGCTTTCTTT.

This clone rates as medium-sized. This chain joins TRBV2 and TRBJ1-5; D call uncertain. The ends were cut back, 6 bases at V and 4 bases at J, with 13 bases in the middle. Germline V gives CDR1 SNHLY, CDR2 FYNNEI. The CDR3 is made up of 14 amino acids. The DNA of the CDR3 is TGTGCCAGCAGCTTTAGTGGTTCGAATCAGCCCCAGCATTTT. This gives the protein CASSFSGSNQPQHF.

This clone has only a few counts. The chain is built from TRBV19 and TRBJ2-7, with no clear D. CDR3 length: 13 amino acids. Germline V lookup: CDR1 LNHDA, CDR2 SQIVND (reference sequence). V was cut by 9 bases and J by 0 bases, with 12 bases left in between. The CDR3 reads CASAEQSSYEQYF. CDR3 in DNA: TGTGCCAGCGCCGAACAGAGCTCCTACGAGCAGTACTTC.

This clone was counted ten times or more. The chain links TRBV11-3 to TRBJ1-1; D not resolved. With 6 bases removed from V and 1 base from J, the gap between germline ends came to 6 bases. The CDR3 runs 12 residues. CDR1 and CDR2 from the germline V gene are SGHNT and YENEEA. CDR3 sequence (DNA): TGTGCCAGCAGTTCCGGGAACACTGAAGCTTTCTTT. Translated, it gives CASSSGNTEAFF.

There are many counts of this clone. The rearrangement links TRBV11-1 to TRBJ2-3; D may be TRBD2 (5 bases). Trimming cost V 4 bases and J 0 bases, with 11 bases left between them. CDR3 length: 15 amino acids. CDR1 and CDR2 (germline): SGHAT, FQDESV (reference sequence). The CDR3 loop reads CASSSEGLSTDTQYF. CDR3 DNA sequence: TGTGCCAGCAGCTCCGAGGGCCTCAGCACAGATACGCAGTATTTT.

This clone was observed at least ten times. The chain combines TRBV5-1 with TRBJ2-3; perhaps TRBD1 as D (5 bases). Germline values: CDR1 SGHRS, CDR2 YFSETQ. V lost 6 bases, J lost 3 bases, and 17 bases lay in between. This CDR3 has 15 amino acids. The CDR3 loop reads CASTQGVERTDTQYF. Written as DNA, the CDR3 is TGCGCCAGCACCCAGGGTGTTGAACGGACAGATACGCAGTATTTT.

In its sample, this clone was seen many times. The chain joins TRBV11-3 to TRBJ2-3; 10 bases fit TRBD1. V lost 5 bases, J lost 1 base, and 6 bases stayed unmatched. The CDR3 totals 16 residues. The germline V gene encodes CDR1 SGHNT and CDR2 YENEEA. The CDR3 protein is CASSAWGTGGTDTQYF. The CDR3 DNA is TGTGCCAGCAGCGCCTGGGGGACAGGGGGCACAGATACGCAGTATTTT.

This clone was seen ten or more times. The gene calls are TRBV4-2 and TRBJ2-3; 8 bases align to TRBD2. The CDR3 extends over 16 amino acids. The V gene's germline CDR1 is LGHNA and CDR2 YNFKEQ. V lost 6 bases and J lost 2; bases outside the gene matches: 10. The CDR3 here is CASRDELAASTDTQYF. The CDR3 nucleotides are TGTGCCAGCAGGGACGAACTAGCGGCCTCCACAGATACGCAGTATTTT.

Ten or more counts support this clone. The chain has TRBV7-2 and TRBJ2-1; TRBD2 agrees at 13 bases. Germline V CDR1 and CDR2: SGHTA, FQGNSA. Unmatched junction bases numbered 7, after V lost 1 base and J lost 7 bases. CDR3 length: 17 amino acids. CDR3 in amino acids: CASSLEAGTSGKNEQFF. The CDR3 nucleotides are TGTGCCAGCAGCTTAGAGGCCGGGACTAGCGGGAAAAATGAGCAGTTCTTC.

There are many counts of this clone. This chain joins TRBV30 and TRBJ1-1; 7 bases align to TRBD1. CDR3 length: 15 amino acids. With 5 bases clipped from V and 7 bases from J, the junction kept 16 bases outside the gene matches. The germline V gene encodes CDR1 GTSNPN and CDR2 SVGIG (reference sequence). CDR3 residues: CAWGPWTGGTFEAFF. DNA for the CDR3: TGTGCCTGGGGCCCCTGGACAGGTGGGACTTTTGAAGCTTTCTTT.

This clone was picked up many times. The chain uses TRBV27 and TRBJ2-3; 7 bases line up with TRBD2. Trimming took 4 bases from V and 0 from J; bases not matched to a gene: 4. Germline CDR1 reads MNHEY; CDR2 reads SMNVEV (reference sequence). The CDR3 has 15 amino acids. CDR3 nucleotides: TGTGCCAGCAGTTCTAGCGGAATAAGCACAGATACGCAGTATTTT. Protein sequence: CASSSSGISTDTQYF.

The sample holds many counts of this clone. The chain has TRBV6-4 and TRBJ2-3; the D gene is possibly TRBD2 (6 bases). CDR1 MRHNA and CDR2 SNTAGT come from the germline V gene. V gave up 4 bases and J gave up 0 bases, with 14 bases separating them. The CDR3 loop spans 16 amino acids. Here the CDR3 reads CASSVAGTPSTDTQYF. CDR3 in DNA: TGTGCCAGCAGTGTGGCCGGGACTCCTAGCACAGATACGCAGTATTTT.

This clone came up many times. The rearrangement uses TRBV5-6 and TRBJ1-1; a weak D match, TRBD1 (5 bases). V lost 0 bases to trimming and J lost 5 bases, with 14 bases between them. The CDR3 runs 15 residues. Germline V CDR1 and CDR2: SGHDT, YYEEEE. The CDR3 protein is CASSLESGQGTEAFF. CDR3 nucleotide sequence: TGTGCCAGCAGCTTGGAATCAGGGCAGGGAACTGAAGCTTTCTTT.

This clone was picked up many times. V and J are TRBV30 and TRBJ2-5; perhaps TRBD1 as D (6 bases). CDR3 length: 16 amino acids. Germline CDR1 is GTSNPN and CDR2 is SVGIG (reference sequence). Trimming removed 2 bases at V and 1 base at J, with 17 bases between. The CDR3 is CAWSSLTGQSQETQYF. The CDR3 nucleotides read TGTGCCTGGAGTTCCTTGACAGGACAATCCCAAGAGACCCAGTACTTC.

This clone was detected ten times or more. The chain links TRBV21-1 to TRBJ2-5; TRBD1, the D gene given by the table, was not confirmed from the DNA. TRBV21-1 is labeled a pseudogene. CDR3 length: 12 residues. The CDR3 sequence: CASSKCQGAQYF. DNA for the CDR3: TGTGCCAGCAGCAAGTGCCAGGGGGCCCAGTACTTC.

This clone was seen at least ten times. At the DNA level, this CDR3 is encoded by other sequences in the same sample as well. V usage is TRBV6-5 and J usage is TRBJ2-7; 9 bases line up with TRBD2. The CDR3 contains 14 residues. Germline V CDR1 and CDR2: MNHEY, SVGAGI. V dropped 2 bases and J dropped 4; count of bases not matched to a gene: 3. This CDR3 reads CASSYGAGGYEQYF. The CDR3 bases are TGTGCCAGCAGTTACGGTGCGGGAGGGTACGAGCAGTACTTC.

This clone has at least ten counts. The chain has TRBV30 and TRBJ2-7, with D perhaps TRBD2 (6 bases). Germline CDR1 and CDR2: GTSNPN and SVGIG (reference sequence). The V end lost 5 bases, the J end lost 3 bases, and 17 bases lay between the germline ends. There are 14 residues in the CDR3. CDR3 nucleotides: TGTGCCTGGGAACCGGGACTGGGGCTCTACGAGCAGTACTTC. Amino acids: CAWEPGLGLYEQYF.

To note about this clone: A much larger clone sits a single nucleotide away, making a read error possible. Other DNA sequences of this sample code for an identical CDR3. The CDR3 spells CASSLSGTGELFF. The CDR3, as DNA: TGTGCCAGCAGTCTGAGCGGGACCGGGGAGCTGTTCTTT. The chain recombines TRBV6-1 with TRBJ2-2; TRBD2 matches at 7 bases. Germline loops: CDR1 MNHNS, CDR2 SASEGT. The CDR3 sequence is 13 residues long.

This clone was counted many times. This rearrangement joins TRBV11-2 to TRBJ2-6; no clear D. CDR3 length equals 15 residues. Trimming left V 2 bases short and J 0 bases short, with 5 bases between. Germline lookup yields CDR1 SGHAT and CDR2 FQNNGV. The CDR3 nucleotides are TGTGCCAGCAGCTTAATCAGCTCTGGGGCCAACGTCCTGACTTTC. Amino acid sequence: CASSLISSGANVLTF. The entire variable domain, with the rest obtained from reference TRBV11-2 and TRBJ2-6, is as follows: EAGVAQSPRYKIIEKRQSVAFWCNPISGHATLYWYQQILGQGPKLLIQFQNNGVVDDSQLPKDRFSAERLKGVDSTLKIQPAKLEDSAVYLCASSLISSGANVLTFGAGSRLTVL.